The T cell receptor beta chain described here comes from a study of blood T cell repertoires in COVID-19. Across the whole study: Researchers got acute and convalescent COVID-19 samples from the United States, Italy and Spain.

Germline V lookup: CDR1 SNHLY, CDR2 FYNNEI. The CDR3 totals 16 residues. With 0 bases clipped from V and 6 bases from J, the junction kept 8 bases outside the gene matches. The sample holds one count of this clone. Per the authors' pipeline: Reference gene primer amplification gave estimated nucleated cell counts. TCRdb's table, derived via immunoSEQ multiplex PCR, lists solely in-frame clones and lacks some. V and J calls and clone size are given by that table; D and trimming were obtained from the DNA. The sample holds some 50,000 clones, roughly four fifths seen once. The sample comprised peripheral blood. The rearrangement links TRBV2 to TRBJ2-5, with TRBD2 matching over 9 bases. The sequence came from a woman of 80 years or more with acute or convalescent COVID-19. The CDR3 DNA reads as TGTGCCAGCAGTGAAGCGTCGGCGGGGGGGACGAAGACCCAGTACTTC. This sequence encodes CASSEASAGGTKTQYF.